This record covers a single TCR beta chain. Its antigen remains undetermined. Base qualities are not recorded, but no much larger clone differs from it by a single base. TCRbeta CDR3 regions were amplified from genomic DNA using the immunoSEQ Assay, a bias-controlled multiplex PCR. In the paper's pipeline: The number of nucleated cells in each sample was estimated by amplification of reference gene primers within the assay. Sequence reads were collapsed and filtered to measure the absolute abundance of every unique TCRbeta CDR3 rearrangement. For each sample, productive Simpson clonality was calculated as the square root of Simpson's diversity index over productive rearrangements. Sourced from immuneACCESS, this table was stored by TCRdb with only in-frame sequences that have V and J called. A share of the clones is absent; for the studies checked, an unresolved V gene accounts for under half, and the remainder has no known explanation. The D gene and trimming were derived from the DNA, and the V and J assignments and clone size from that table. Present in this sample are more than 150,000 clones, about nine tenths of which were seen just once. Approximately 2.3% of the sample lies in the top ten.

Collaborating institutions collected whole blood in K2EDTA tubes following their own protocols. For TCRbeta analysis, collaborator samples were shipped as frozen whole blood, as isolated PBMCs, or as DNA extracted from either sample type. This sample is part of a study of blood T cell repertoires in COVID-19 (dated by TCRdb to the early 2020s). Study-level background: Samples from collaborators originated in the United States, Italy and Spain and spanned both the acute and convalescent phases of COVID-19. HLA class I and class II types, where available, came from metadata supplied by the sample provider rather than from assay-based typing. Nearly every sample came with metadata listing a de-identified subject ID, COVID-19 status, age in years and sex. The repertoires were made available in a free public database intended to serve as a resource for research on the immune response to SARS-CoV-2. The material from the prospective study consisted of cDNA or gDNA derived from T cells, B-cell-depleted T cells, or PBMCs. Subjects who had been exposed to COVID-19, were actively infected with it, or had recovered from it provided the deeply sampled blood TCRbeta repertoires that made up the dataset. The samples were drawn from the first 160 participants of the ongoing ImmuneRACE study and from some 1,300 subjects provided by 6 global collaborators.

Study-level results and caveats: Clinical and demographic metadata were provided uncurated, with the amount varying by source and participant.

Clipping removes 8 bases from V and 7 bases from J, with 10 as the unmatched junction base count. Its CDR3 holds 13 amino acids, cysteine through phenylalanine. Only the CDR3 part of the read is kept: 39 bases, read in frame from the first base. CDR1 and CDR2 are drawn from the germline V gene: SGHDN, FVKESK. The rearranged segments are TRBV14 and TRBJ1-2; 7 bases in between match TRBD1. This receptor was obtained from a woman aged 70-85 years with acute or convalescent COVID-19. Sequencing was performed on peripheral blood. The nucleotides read TGTGCCAGCGCGGGCATTAAGGGGGCTGGCTACACCTTC. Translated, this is CASAGIKGAGYTF. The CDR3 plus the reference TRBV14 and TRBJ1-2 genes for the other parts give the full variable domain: EAGVTQFPSHSVIEKGQTVTLRCDPISGHDNLYWYRRVMGKEIKFLLHFVKESKQDESGMPNNRFLAERTGGTYSTLKVQPAELEDSGVYFCASAGIKGAGYTFGSGTRLTVV.